This T cell receptor beta chain was captured by sequencing in a study of coeliac disease. Overall study context: High-resolution HLA typing was lacking; TRBV7-2 bias was queried instead.

Each fraction contributed one roughly 450,000-cell aliquot for sequencing. This clone appeared a single time. Its antigen is as yet unknown. Generated by immunoSEQ multiplex PCR, the TCRdb table keeps only in-frame clones and is missing some. The sample has 4,000 to 4,500 clones, 64% seen once. The CDR3 is 16 amino acids. CDR1 and CDR2 from the germline V gene are SGHDT and YYEEEE. V lost 4 bases and J 0 bases, leaving 14 bases between the germline ends. Study results and caveats: Of coeliac lamina propria samples, about 50% of the 18 held published gliadin-specific TRB sequences, versus 1 of 6 controls. Few TRB amino acid sequences were shared between samples; most were unique.

The sequence came from a woman in her 30s without celiac disease. Sequencing was performed on lymphocytes from the gut lamina propria. The chain links TRBV5-6 to TRBJ2-4; weak D call: TRBD1 (6 bases). The chain's CDR3 is CASSPRGILAKNIQYF. The CDR3 DNA sequence: TGTGCCAGCAGCCCGAGGGGGATACTAGCCAAAAACATTCAGTACTTC.